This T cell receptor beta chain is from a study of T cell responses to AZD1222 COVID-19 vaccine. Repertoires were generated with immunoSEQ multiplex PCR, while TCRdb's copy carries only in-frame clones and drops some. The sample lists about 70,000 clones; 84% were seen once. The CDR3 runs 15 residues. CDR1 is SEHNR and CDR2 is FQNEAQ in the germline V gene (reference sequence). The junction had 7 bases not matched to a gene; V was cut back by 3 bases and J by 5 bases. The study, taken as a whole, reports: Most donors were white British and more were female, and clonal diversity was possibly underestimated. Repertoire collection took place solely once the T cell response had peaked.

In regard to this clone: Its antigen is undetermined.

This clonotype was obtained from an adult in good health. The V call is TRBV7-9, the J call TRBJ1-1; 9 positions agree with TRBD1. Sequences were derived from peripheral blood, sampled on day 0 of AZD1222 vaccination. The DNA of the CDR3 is TGTGCCAGCAGCTTTAACGACAGGGGGATTACTGAAGCTTTCTTT. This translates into CASSFNDRGITEAFF.